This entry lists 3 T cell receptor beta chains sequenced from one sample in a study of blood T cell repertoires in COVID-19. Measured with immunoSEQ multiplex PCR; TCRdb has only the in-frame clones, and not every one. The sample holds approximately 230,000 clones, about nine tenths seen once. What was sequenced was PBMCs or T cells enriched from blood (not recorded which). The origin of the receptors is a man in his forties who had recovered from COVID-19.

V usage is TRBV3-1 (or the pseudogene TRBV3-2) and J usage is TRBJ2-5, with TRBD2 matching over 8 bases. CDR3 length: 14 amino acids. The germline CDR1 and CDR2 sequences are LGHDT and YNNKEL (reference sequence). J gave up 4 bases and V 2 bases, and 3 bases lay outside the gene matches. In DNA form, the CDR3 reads TGTGCCAGCAGCCAAAGGCTAGCGGGAGAGACCCAGTACTTC. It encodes CASSQRLAGETQYF.

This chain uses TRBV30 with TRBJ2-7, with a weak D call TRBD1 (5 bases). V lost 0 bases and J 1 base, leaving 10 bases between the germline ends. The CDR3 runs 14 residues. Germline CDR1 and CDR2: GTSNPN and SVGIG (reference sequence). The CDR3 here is CAWSVWGRSYEQYF. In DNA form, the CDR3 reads TGTGCCTGGAGTGTATGGGGCCGATCCTACGAGCAGTACTTC.

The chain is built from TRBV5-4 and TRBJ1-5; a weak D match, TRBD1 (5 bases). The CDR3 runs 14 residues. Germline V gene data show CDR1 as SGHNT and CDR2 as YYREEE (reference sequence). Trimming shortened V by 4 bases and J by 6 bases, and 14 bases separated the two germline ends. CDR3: CASSLKRGTQPQHF. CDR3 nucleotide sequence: TGTGCCAGCAGCCTTAAACGGGGGACTCAGCCCCAGCATTTT.